The 31 T cell receptor beta chains below come from one sample, sequenced in a study of beta chain features in type 1 diabetes. Study outcomes and limitations: TCRB CDR3s were moderately but significantly shorter in Type 1 diabetes patients in all four CD4+ subsets.

The whole isolated RNA underwent reverse transcription, so sequencing captured expressed TCRB transcripts. Data came from immunoSEQ multiplex PCR; TCRdb stores just in-frame clones and leaves some out. Among some 700,000 clones, about an eighth were seen once, and the ten largest hold 0.02% to 0.025%. The antigens for these receptors are not known. The sequencing input was naive CD4+ T cells from blood. All receptors derive from a man aged 18 to 30 with type 1 diabetes.

This clone appeared a few times. The V and J genes are TRBV5-4 and TRBJ2-5; D gene ambiguous. With 0 bases removed from V and 4 bases from J, the gap between germline ends came to 7 bases. The CDR3 totals 13 residues. The V gene's germline CDR1 is SGHNT and CDR2 YYREEE (reference sequence). The CDR3 DNA sequence: TGTGCCAGCAGCTTGGCGTCAGCAGAGACCCAGTACTTC. It codes for CASSLASAETQYF. The full variable domain, rest sourced from reference TRBV5-4 and TRBJ2-5, is ETGVTQSPTHLIKTRGQQVTLRCSSQSGHNTVSWYQQALGQGPQFIFQYYREEENGRGNFPPRFSGLQFPNYSSELNVNALELDDSALYLCASSLASAETQYFGPGTRLLVL.

The chain joins TRBV4-1 to TRBJ2-3; 7 nucleotides align to TRBD1. CDR3 length: 14 residues. V was pared by 3 bases and J by 10 bases, with 10 bases of the junction left unmatched. From germline, CDR1 is MGHRA and CDR2 YSYEKL. The CDR3 here is CASSQQFRQGPQYF. CDR3 in DNA: TGCGCCAGCAGCCAGCAGTTCCGACAGGGACCGCAGTATTTT.

The rearrangement links TRBV7-7 to TRBJ2-7; 10 bases align to TRBD2. Germline loops: CDR1 SSHAT, CDR2 FNYEAQ (reference sequence). V gave up 5 bases and J gave up 4 bases; unmatched junction bases: 8. The CDR3 runs to 15 residues. The CDR3 region has the DNA TGTGCCAGCAGCCCAGGGGGGACTAGCGAGTACGAGCAGTACTTC. Translating gives CASSPGGTSEYEQYF.

The genes are TRBV5-1 and TRBJ2-6; tentatively, D is TRBD1 (5 bases). V shed 5 bases and J shed 1 base, with 7 bases lying between them. Germline assignment: CDR1 SGHRS and CDR2 YFSETQ. CDR3 length: 14 residues. The CDR3 region is CASRQGSGANVLTF. In DNA form, the CDR3 reads TGCGCCAGCAGGCAGGGTTCTGGGGCCAACGTCCTGACTTTC. Based on the CDR3 plus reference TRBV5-1 and TRBJ2-6, the full variable domain is KAGVTQTPRYLIKTRGQQVTLSCSPISGHRSVSWYQQTPGQGLQFLFEYFSETQRNKGNFPGRFSGRQFSNSRSEMNVSTLELGDSALYLCASRQGSGANVLTFGAGSRLTVL.

V is TRBV30 and J is TRBJ1-3; unclear D gene. Per the germline V gene, CDR1 is GTSNPN and CDR2 is SVGIG (reference sequence). Trimming took 4 bases from V and 0 from J, leaving 10 bases between them. This CDR3 has 14 residues. The CDR3: CAWTRYTSGNTIYF. The CDR3, as DNA: TGTGCCTGGACTAGGTATACCTCTGGAAACACCATATATTTT.

V gene TRBV6-5 combines with J gene TRBJ1-5; 11 bases fit TRBD1. CDR1 is MNHEY, CDR2 SVGAGI, per germline. Trimming cost V 8 bases and J 5 bases; bases outside gene matches: 5. The CDR3 has 14 residues. CDR3 DNA: TGTGCCAGCTGTTCGGGACAGGGGGATCAGCCCCAGCATTTT. Its protein is CASCSGQGDQPQHF.

This clone has only a few counts. The rearrangement links TRBV7-2 to TRBJ2-3; D is possibly TRBD2 (7 bases). CDR1 is SGHTA and CDR2 is FQGNSA in the germline V gene. V lost 5 bases, J lost 5 bases, and 17 bases lay in between. The length of the CDR3 is 15 residues. This chain's CDR3 is CASSKGGTIGDTQYF. The DNA for the CDR3 is TGTGCCAGCAGCAAAGGGGGGACTATTGGAGATACGCAGTATTTT.

This chain's CDR3 is CAWRVAGANTGELFF. In DNA, the CDR3 is TGTGCCTGGAGGGTAGCGGGGGCGAACACCGGGGAGCTGTTTTTT. The chain carries TRBV30 and TRBJ2-2; 9 nucleotides match TRBD2. The V gene end was trimmed by 3 bases and the J gene end by 0 bases; junction bases not matched to a gene: 2. Germline loops: CDR1 GTSNPN, CDR2 SVGIG (reference sequence). The CDR3 extends over 15 amino acids. Based on the CDR3 plus reference TRBV30 and TRBJ2-2, the full variable domain is SQTIHQWPATLVQPVGSPLSLECTVEGTSNPNLYWYRQAAGRGLQLLFYSVGIGQISSEVPQNLSASRPQDRQFILSSKKLLLSDSGFYLCAWRVAGANTGELFFGEGSRLTVL.

The chain has TRBV5-1 and TRBJ2-5, with D hard to call. Trimming pared 5 bases from V and 0 bases from J, leaving 11 bases between. This CDR3 contains 14 residues. Germline CDR1 reads SGHRS; CDR2 reads YFSETQ. CDR3 in DNA: TGCGCCAGCAGTCTCGCCTTGTACCAAGAGACCCAGTACTTC. This sequence encodes CASSLALYQETQYF.

The V gene is TRBV20-1, the J gene TRBJ2-5; D unresolved. Germline assignment: CDR1 DFQATT and CDR2 SNEGSKA (reference sequence). This CDR3 spans 11 amino acids. The V and J ends lost 5 bases and 4 bases respectively, with 8 bases between them. CDR3 in amino acids: CSARWTETQYF. The CDR3 DNA is TGCAGTGCTCGGTGGACAGAGACCCAGTACTTC.

This clone was counted between two and nine times. This chain links TRBV29-1 with TRBJ2-3; D may match TRBD1 or TRBD2 (5 bases each). The length of the CDR3 is 14 residues. CDR1 and CDR2 from the germline V gene are SQVTM and ANQGSEA. This chain's CDR3 is CSALPGPGTDTQYF. The CDR3 DNA is TGCAGTGCTCTCCCGGGACCAGGCACAGATACGCAGTATTTT.

The chain employs TRBV9 and TRBJ2-6; unclear D gene. This CDR3 spans 16 amino acids. The germline V gene encodes CDR1 SGDLS and CDR2 YYNGEE. Trimming shortened V by 3 bases and J by 0 bases, and 10 bases separated the two germline ends. The CDR3 spells CASSGGRFSGANVLTF. The CDR3 coding sequence is TGTGCCAGCAGCGGAGGCAGATTCTCTGGGGCCAACGTCCTGACTTTC.

The V gene is TRBV30, the J gene TRBJ1-5; 7 nucleotides agree with TRBD1. Germline values: CDR1 GTSNPN, CDR2 SVGIG (reference sequence). The J segment lost 9 bases and the V segment lost 1 base, leaving 9 bases of the junction unmatched. This CDR3 has 14 amino acids. CDR3 amino acids: CAWSADRMDGPQHF. The CDR3 nucleotides are TGTGCCTGGAGTGCGGACAGGATGGACGGGCCCCAGCATTTT. Drawing the rest from reference TRBV30 and TRBJ1-5, the complete variable domain is SQTIHQWPATLVQPVGSPLSLECTVEGTSNPNLYWYRQAAGRGLQLLFYSVGIGQISSEVPQNLSASRPQDRQFILSSKKLLLSDSGFYLCAWSADRMDGPQHFGDGTRLSIL.

The J gene is TRBJ1-3, the V gene TRBV7-2; 7 bases line up with TRBD1. V shed 5 bases, J shed 0 bases, and the junction held 1 base outside the gene matches. CDR1 and CDR2 from the germline V gene are SGHTA and FQGNSA. The CDR3 loop spans 14 amino acids. Here the CDR3 reads CASSRDSSGNTIYF. As DNA, the CDR3 is TGTGCCAGCAGCCGGGACAGCTCTGGAAACACCATATATTTT. The entire variable domain, with the rest obtained from reference TRBV7-2 and TRBJ1-3, is as follows: GAGVSQSPSNKVTEKGKDVELRCDPISGHTALYWYRQSLGQGLEFLIYFQGNSAPDKSGLPSDRFSAERTGGSVSTLTIQRTQQEDSAVYLCASSRDSSGNTIYFGEGSWLTVV.

This clone was seen more than once but under ten times. The V gene is TRBV7-2, the J gene TRBJ2-5; 7 bases align to TRBD1. CDR1 and CDR2 (germline): SGHTA, FQGNSA. V lost 6 bases and J lost 1; bases outside the gene matches: 2. This CDR3 has 13 amino acids. The chain's CDR3 is CASRRTGQETQYF. The DNA for the CDR3 is TGTGCCAGCAGAAGGACAGGCCAAGAGACCCAGTACTTC.

V is TRBV30 and J is TRBJ1-6; TRBD1 might be the D (6 bases). The germline V gene has CDR1 GTSNPN and CDR2 SVGIG (reference sequence). This CDR3 is 15 amino acids long. With 0 bases removed from V and 9 bases from J, the gap between germline ends came to 15 bases. This CDR3 reads CAWSVLQGGTSPLHF. The CDR3 DNA reads as TGTGCCTGGAGTGTTTTACAGGGCGGGACTTCACCCCTCCACTTT.

This clone was seen only a few times. This chain connects TRBV18 to TRBJ1-1; 9 bases are shared with TRBD1. V shed 3 bases, J shed 5 bases, and the junction held 7 bases outside the gene matches. CDR1 KGHSH and CDR2 LQKENI come from the germline V gene. The CDR3 has 15 residues. CDR3 residues: CASSPRTGEHTEAFF. CDR3 nucleotides: TGTGCCAGCTCACCGCGGACAGGGGAGCATACTGAAGCTTTCTTT.

The V gene is TRBV10-3, the J gene TRBJ1-1, with D unresolved. The V and J ends lost 0 bases and 0 bases respectively, with 14 bases between them. CDR1 and CDR2 from the germline V gene are ENHRY and SYGVKD. This CDR3 is built from 17 residues. The CDR3 bases are TGTGCCATCAGTGAGTCGGTCGGGGAAAGCATGAACACTGAAGCTTTCTTT. Its translation: CAISESVGESMNTEAFF.

The genes are TRBV11-3 and TRBJ2-5; the D is unclear. Germline lookup yields CDR1 SGHNT and CDR2 YENEEA. V was pared by 1 base and J by 2 bases, with 5 bases between. This CDR3 has 13 amino acids. CDR3 nucleotides: TGTGCCAGCAGCTTAGTCTATCAAGAGACCCAGTACTTC. As protein: CASSLVYQETQYF.

The table lists this clone with a few counts. At the DNA level, this CDR3 is encoded by other sequences in the same sample as well. The chain links TRBV19 to TRBJ2-5; no clear D. The germline V and J ends were trimmed by 4 bases and 7 bases, with 7 bases remaining between them. Germline V lookup: CDR1 LNHDA, CDR2 SQIVND (reference sequence). The CDR3 sequence is 11 residues long. The CDR3 loop is CASSSPGTQYF. The DNA of the CDR3 is TGTGCCAGTAGTAGCCCTGGGACCCAGTACTTC.

The rearrangement links TRBV6-1 to TRBJ1-1; weak D call: TRBD1 (6 bases). This CDR3 contains 13 residues. Trimming took 7 bases from V and 3 from J, leaving 12 bases between them. In germline, CDR1 is MNHNS, CDR2 SASEGT. The CDR3 is CASTRQEHTEAFF. In nucleotides, the CDR3 is TGTGCCAGCACCAGACAGGAGCACACTGAAGCTTTCTTT.

This clone was counted a few times. V and J are TRBV9 and TRBJ1-2; tentative D call: TRBD1 (5 bases). With 0 bases removed from V and 8 bases from J, the gap between germline ends came to 20 bases. The CDR3 is made up of 16 amino acids. Germline CDR1 is SGDLS and CDR2 is YYNGEE. The CDR3: CASSVVGQDPPMGYTF. In nucleotides, the CDR3 is TGTGCCAGCAGCGTAGTGGGGCAGGACCCCCCTATGGGCTACACCTTC.

This clone was seen a few times. The CDR3 spells CASSGPGLGNSDTQYF. In DNA form, the CDR3 reads TGTGCCAGCAGTGGACCGGGACTAGGCAATTCAGATACGCAGTATTTT. This chain joins TRBV6-1 and TRBJ2-3; TRBD2 agrees at 8 bases. Germline assignment: CDR1 MNHNS and CDR2 SASEGT. This CDR3 has 16 amino acids. V trimming: 4 bases; J trimming: 4 bases; junction bases outside the gene matches: 10.

This clone has a handful of counts. The chain has TRBV7-8 and TRBJ1-5; 11 nucleotides align to TRBD1. This CDR3 has 15 amino acids. V lost 5 bases and J lost 2; bases outside the gene matches: 2. The germline V gene encodes CDR1 SGHVS and CDR2 FQNEAQ. This CDR3 is CASSQGQGGNQPQHF. For the CDR3, the DNA is TGTGCCAGCAGCCAGGGACAGGGGGGCAATCAGCCCCAGCATTTT.

The sample holds a few counts of this clone. This chain joins TRBV19 and TRBJ2-5; unclear D gene. The length of the CDR3 is 15 residues. The germline gives CDR1 LNHDA, CDR2 SQIVND (reference sequence). Trimming took 4 bases from V and 0 from J, leaving 12 bases between them. The chain's CDR3 is CASSTRAPYQETQYF. The CDR3 nucleotides read TGTGCCAGTAGTACGCGTGCCCCGTACCAAGAGACCCAGTACTTC.

The chain joins TRBV7-8 to TRBJ1-1, with D unresolved. Germline CDR1 SGHVS, CDR2 FQNEAQ. The CDR3 length is 15 residues. Trimming removed 5 bases at V and 1 base at J, with 14 bases between. CDR3 sequence (DNA): TGTGCCAGCAGCCTCCGGAGGTTCGAGAACACTGAAGCTTTCTTT. Translation: CASSLRRFENTEAFF.

The CDR3 loop reads CACPGTGGNINEQYF. CDR3 DNA sequence: TGTGCCTGTCCCGGGACAGGGGGAAATATCAACGAGCAGTACTTC. This chain links TRBV30 with TRBJ2-7; 11 positions match TRBD1. J gave up 5 bases and V 6 bases, and 12 bases lay outside the gene matches. The CDR3 runs to 15 residues. Germline V gene lookup returns CDR1 GTSNPN and CDR2 SVGIG (reference sequence). The complete variable domain, with remaining parts taken from reference TRBV30 and TRBJ2-7, reads SQTIHQWPATLVQPVGSPLSLECTVEGTSNPNLYWYRQAAGRGLQLLFYSVGIGQISSEVPQNLSASRPQDRQFILSSKKLLLSDSGFYLCACPGTGGNINEQYFGPGTRLTVT.

V gene TRBV5-4 combines with J gene TRBJ1-2; 9 bases map to TRBD1. Per germline, CDR1 SGHNT and CDR2 YYREEE (reference sequence). This CDR3 has 13 residues. V trimming: 3 bases; J trimming: 5 bases; junction bases outside the gene matches: 2. The CDR3 spells CASSSQGAYGYTF. CDR3 DNA sequence: TGTGCCAGCAGCTCACAGGGGGCGTATGGCTACACCTTC.

The V gene is TRBV5-4, the J gene TRBJ2-5, with no clear D. The CDR3 is 12 residues long. Germline V gene data show CDR1 as SGHNT and CDR2 as YYREEE (reference sequence). Trimming removed 3 bases from V and 0 bases from J, with 3 bases in between. The chain's CDR3 is CASSSYQETQYF. CDR3 nucleotide sequence: TGTGCCAGCAGCTCGTACCAAGAGACCCAGTACTTC.

This clone turned up a few times. The chain joins TRBV29-1 to TRBJ2-5, with D possibly matching TRBD2 (5 bases). Deletions cut 6 bases from V and 0 bases from J, with 14 bases between. Germline lookup yields CDR1 SQVTM and CDR2 ANQGSEA. The CDR3 sequence is 14 residues long. This chain's CDR3 is CSVLALLDQETQYF. The CDR3 nucleotides read TGCAGCGTCTTAGCGTTACTTGACCAAGAGACCCAGTACTTC.

CDR3 sequence (DNA): TGCGCCAGCAGTGAGTCGATTACGCCATCAAACTATGGCTACACCTTC. Its protein is CASSESITPSNYGYTF. The rearrangement joins TRBV10-2 to TRBJ1-2; D call uncertain. Between the trimmed V and J ends, which lost 0 bases and 2 bases, there was a span of 13 bases. The CDR3 is 16 residues long. Germline loops: CDR1 WSHSY, CDR2 SAAADI.